This T cell receptor (beta chain) was captured by sequencing in a study of vaccination effects on CD4 cells after COVID-19 (dated by TCRdb to the early 2020s). For context, the study as a whole: Post-vaccine samples across the study were collected a median of 72 days after the second dose, with a range of 14 to 241. SARS-CoV-2 spike-specific CD4+ TCR repertoires from before and after mRNA vaccination were compared in COVID-19 convalescent patients and in infection-naive vaccine recipients. The full study included around ten COVID-19 convalescent patients and a few SARS-CoV-2-naive healthy vaccine recipients. Cultures from other donors in the study were sequenced using the Oncomine TCR Beta short-read assay on an Illumina iSeq 100. The full study reports these points: The study was limited by a small number of convalescent patients, and early post-infection timepoints were lacking. Both infection-induced and vaccine-induced clones contracted markedly at late post-vaccination timepoints, which is consistent with waning T cell responses. Among healthy vaccine recipients, nearly all vaccine-induced clones were SARS-CoV-2 mono-reactive, and just 1 of 255 was cross-reactive with common cold coronaviruses.

In the ViraFEST assay, PBMC were stimulated with viral peptide pools, and antigen-specific CD4+ T cell clonotypes were then identified by expansion using TCR sequencing. After roughly 11 days of culture, CD4+ T cells were isolated with the EasySep CD4+ T cell isolation kit. Two doses of either the BNT162b2 or the mRNA-1273 mRNA SARS-CoV-2 vaccine were administered to participants. Negative nucleocapsid antibody results before and after vaccination confirmed that the healthy vaccine recipients had no prior SARS-CoV-2 infection. A few million PBMC per well were cultured with 9 to 10 ug/ml peptides in IMDM containing approximately 4.7% human AB serum, approximately 10 IU/ml IL-2 and gentamicin. On days 3 and 7, half of the culture medium was replaced with fresh IL-2-containing medium. Unless noted otherwise, every peptide stimulation condition was grown in triplicate wells. Using Ficoll-Paque Plus gradient centrifugation, PBMC were separated from whole blood and then either used fresh or cryopreserved at -140C. The spike proteins of SARS-CoV-2 and of the common cold coronaviruses HCoV-NL63, HCoV-OC43 and HCoV-229E were spanned by overlapping peptide pools. Genomic DNA was extracted from cultured CD4+ T cells with the QIAamp micro DNA kit.

Library generation was performed with the immunoSEQ multiplex PCR assay. DNA from the cultured, isolated CD4+ T cells was subjected to TCR beta CDR3 sequencing. The study's own analysis went as follows. The analysis removed non-productive TCR sequences, trimmed reads to the CDR3 region, and retained only CDR3s that were 7 or more amino acids long. The MANAFEST web app was used to identify antigen-specific clonotypes by comparing expansion in peptide wells with expansion in reference cultures. Positive clones required FDR<0.05 expansion versus reference and all other wells, odds ratio above 5, and frequency above 0.1% in two replicate wells. A clonotype was called cross-reactive if it was significantly expanded both in SARS-CoV-2 spike wells and in at least one common cold coronavirus spike condition. CDR3 similarity was assessed by Levenshtein distance with the stringdist R package, and unrooted trees were built with ape in R 3.6.1. Sourced from immuneACCESS, this table was stored by TCRdb with only in-frame sequences that have V and J called. A share of the clones is absent; for the studies checked, an unresolved V gene accounts for under half, and the remainder has no known explanation. V and J calls and clone size are those listed in that table; D and trimming were worked out from the DNA. The sample yields about 61,000 clones; around 78% were counted once. Jointly, the top ten make up 0.95% to 1.5% of the sample.

Note on this clone: Its antigen target is currently unknown. No much larger clone is present one base from it, and per-base qualities are unavailable.

The CDR3 spans 14 residues, from the cysteine through the phenylalanine. The CDR3 DNA has 42 bases and is translated from base 1. In the germline V gene (reference sequence), CDR1 corresponds to GTSNPN and CDR2 to SVGIG. Compared with germline, V lacks 8 bases and J lacks 4 bases; bases without a gene match: 13. The chain links TRBV30 with TRBJ2-5, with 7 central nucleotides matching TRBD2. This clonotype was obtained from a human donor who received a COVID-19 vaccine. The starting material was CD4+ T cells from PBMCs cultured with HCoV-229E spike peptides, obtained after COVID-19 vaccination. Interpreted using the paper, the cell subset or site label stands for: HCoV-229E spike overlapping peptide pool stimulation. The CDR3 reads as follows: CALGAGRITETQYF. The DNA is TGTGCCCTGGGAGCGGGGAGGATCACAGAGACCCAGTACTTC.